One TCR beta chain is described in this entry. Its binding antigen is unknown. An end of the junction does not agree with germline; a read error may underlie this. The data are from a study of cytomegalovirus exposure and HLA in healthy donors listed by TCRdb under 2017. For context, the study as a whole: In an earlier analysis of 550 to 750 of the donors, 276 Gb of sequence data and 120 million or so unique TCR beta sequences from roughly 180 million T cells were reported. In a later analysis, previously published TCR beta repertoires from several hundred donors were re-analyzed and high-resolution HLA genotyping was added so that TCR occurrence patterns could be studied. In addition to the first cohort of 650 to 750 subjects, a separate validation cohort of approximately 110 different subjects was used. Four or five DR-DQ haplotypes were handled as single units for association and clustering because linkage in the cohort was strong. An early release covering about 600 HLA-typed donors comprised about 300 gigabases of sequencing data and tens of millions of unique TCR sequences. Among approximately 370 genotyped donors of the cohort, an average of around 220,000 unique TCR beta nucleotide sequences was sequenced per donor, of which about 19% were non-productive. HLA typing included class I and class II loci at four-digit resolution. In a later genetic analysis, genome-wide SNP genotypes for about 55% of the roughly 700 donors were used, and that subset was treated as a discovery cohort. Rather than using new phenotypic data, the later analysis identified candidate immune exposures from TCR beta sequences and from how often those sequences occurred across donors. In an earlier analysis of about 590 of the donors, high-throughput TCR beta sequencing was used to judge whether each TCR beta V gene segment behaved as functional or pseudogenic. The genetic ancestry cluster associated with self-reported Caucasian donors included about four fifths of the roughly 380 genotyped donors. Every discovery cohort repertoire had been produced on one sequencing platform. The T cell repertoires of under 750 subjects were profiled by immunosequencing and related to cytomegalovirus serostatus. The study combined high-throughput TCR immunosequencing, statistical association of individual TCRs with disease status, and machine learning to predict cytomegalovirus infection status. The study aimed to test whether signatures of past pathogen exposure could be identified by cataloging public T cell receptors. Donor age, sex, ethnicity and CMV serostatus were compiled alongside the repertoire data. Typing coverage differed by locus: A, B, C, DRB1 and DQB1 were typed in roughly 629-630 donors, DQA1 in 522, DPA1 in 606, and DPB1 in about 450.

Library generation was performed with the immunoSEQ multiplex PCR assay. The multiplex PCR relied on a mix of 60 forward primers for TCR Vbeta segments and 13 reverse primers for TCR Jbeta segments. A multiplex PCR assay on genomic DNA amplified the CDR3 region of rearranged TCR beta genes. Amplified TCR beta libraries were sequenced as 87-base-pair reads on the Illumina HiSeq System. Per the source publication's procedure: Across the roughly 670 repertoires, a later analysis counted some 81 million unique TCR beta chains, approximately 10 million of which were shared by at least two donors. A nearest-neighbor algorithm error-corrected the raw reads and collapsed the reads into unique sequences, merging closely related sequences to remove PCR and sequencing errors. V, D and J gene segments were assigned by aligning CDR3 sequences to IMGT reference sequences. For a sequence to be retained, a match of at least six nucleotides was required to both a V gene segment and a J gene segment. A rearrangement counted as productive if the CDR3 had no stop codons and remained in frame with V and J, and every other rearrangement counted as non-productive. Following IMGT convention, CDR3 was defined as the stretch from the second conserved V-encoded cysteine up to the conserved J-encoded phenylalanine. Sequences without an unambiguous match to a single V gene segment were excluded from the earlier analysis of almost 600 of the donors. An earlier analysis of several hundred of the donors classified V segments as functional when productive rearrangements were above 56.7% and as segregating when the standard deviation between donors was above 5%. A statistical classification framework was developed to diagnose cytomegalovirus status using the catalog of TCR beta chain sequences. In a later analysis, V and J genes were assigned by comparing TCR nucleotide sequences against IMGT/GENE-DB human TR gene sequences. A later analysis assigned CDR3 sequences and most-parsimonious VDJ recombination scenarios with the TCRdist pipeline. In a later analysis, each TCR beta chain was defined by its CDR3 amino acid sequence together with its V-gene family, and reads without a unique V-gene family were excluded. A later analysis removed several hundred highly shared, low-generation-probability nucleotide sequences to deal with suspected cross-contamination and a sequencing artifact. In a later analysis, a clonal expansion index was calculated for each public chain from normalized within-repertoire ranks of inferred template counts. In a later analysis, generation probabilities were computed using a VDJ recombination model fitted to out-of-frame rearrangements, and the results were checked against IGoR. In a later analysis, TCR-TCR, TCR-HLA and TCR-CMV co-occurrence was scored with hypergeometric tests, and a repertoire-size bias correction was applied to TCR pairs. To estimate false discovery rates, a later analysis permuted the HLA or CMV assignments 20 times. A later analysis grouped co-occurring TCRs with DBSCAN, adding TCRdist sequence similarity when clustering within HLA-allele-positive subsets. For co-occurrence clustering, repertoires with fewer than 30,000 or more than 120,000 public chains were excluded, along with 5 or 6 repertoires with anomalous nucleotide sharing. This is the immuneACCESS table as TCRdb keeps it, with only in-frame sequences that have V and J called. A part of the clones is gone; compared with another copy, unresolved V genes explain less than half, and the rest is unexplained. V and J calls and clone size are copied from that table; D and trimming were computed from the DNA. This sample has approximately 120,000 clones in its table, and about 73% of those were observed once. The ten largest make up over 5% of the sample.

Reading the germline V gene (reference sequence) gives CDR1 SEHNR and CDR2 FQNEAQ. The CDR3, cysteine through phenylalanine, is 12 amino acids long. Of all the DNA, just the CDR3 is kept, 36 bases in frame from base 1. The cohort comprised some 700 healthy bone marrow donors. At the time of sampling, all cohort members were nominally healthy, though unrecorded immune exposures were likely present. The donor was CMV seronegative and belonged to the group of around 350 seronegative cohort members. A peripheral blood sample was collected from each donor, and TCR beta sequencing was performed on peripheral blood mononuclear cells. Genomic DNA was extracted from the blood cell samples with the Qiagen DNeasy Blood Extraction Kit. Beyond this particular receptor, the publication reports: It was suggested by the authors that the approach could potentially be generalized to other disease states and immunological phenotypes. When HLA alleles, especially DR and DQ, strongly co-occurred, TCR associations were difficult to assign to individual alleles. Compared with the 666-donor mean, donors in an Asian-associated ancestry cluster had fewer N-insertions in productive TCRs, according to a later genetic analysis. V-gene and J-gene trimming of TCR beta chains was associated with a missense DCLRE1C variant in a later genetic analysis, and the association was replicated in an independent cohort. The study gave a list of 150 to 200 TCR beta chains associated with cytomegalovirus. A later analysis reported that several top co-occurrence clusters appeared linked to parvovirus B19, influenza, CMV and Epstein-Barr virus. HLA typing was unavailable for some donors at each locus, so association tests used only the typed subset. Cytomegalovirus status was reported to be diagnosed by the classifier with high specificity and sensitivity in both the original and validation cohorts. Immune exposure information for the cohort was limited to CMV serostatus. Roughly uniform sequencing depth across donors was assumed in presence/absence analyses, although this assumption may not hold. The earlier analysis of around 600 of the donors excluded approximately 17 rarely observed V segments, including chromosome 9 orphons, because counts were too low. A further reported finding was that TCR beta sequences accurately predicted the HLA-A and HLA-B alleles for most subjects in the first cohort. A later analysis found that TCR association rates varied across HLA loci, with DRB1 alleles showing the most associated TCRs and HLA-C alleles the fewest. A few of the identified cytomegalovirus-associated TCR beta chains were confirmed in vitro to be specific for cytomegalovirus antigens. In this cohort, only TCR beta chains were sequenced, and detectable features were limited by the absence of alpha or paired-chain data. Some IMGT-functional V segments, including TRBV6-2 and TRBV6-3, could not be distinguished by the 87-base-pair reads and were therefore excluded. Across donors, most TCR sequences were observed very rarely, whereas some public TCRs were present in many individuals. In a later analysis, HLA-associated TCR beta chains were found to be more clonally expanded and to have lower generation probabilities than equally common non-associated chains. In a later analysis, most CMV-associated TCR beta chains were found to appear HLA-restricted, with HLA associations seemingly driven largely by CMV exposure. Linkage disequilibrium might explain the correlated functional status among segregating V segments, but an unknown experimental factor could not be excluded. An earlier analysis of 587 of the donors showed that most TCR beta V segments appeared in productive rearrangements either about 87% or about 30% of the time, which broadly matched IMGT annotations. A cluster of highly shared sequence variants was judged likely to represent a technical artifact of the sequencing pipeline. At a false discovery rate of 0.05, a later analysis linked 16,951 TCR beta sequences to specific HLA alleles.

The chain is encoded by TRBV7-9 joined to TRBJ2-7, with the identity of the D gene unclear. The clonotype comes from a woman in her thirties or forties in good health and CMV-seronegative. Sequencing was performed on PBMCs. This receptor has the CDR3 CSSSLLSYEQYF. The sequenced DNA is TGTTCCAGCAGCTTACTCTCCTACGAGCAGTACTTC.